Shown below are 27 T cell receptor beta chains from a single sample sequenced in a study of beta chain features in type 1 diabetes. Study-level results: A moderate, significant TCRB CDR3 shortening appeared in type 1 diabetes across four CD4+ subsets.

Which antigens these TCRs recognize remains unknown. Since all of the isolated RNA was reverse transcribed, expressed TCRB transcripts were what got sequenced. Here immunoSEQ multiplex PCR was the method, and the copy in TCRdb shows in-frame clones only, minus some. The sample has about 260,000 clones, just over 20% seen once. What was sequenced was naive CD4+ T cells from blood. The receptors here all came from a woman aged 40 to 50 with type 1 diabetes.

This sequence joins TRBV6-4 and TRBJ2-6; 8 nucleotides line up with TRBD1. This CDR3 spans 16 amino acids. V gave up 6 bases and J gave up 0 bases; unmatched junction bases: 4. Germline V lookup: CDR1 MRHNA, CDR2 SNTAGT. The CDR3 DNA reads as TGTGCCAGCAGCCGGACAGGGCGCTCTGGGGCCAACGTCCTGACTTTC. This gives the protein CASSRTGRSGANVLTF.

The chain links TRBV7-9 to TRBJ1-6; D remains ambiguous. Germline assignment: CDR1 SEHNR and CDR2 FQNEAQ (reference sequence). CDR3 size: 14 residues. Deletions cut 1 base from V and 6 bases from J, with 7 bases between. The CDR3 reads CASSLGNSNSPLHF. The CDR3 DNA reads TGTGCCAGCAGCTTAGGTAACTCTAATTCACCCCTCCACTTT.

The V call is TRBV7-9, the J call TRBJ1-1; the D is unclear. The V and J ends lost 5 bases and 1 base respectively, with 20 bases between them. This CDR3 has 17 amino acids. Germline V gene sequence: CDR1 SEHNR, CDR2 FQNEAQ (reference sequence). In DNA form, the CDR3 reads TGTGCCAGCAGCCCACGCTATCTGGATTCGGGGAACACTGAAGCTTTCTTT. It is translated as CASSPRYLDSGNTEAFF.

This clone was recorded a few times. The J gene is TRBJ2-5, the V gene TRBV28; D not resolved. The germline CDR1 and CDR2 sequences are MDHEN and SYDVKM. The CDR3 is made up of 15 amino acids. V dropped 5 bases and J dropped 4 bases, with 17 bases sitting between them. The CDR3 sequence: CASSPPSVWRETQYF. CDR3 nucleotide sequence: TGTGCCAGCAGTCCTCCTTCGGTGTGGAGAGAGACCCAGTACTTC.

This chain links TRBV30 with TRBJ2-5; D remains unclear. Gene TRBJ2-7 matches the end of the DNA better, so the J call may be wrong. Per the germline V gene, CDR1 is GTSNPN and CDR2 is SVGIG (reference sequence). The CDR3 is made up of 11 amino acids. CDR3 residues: CAWSGNYEQYF. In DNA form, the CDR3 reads TGTGCCTGGAGTGGGAACTACGAGCAGTACTTC.

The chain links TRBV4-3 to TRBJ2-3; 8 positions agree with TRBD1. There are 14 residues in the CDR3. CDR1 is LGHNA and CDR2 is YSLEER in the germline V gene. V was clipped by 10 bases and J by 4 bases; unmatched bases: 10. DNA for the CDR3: TGCGCCATGCGAGGACAGGGCCGTCCAGATACGCAGTATTTT. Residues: CAMRGQGRPDTQYF.

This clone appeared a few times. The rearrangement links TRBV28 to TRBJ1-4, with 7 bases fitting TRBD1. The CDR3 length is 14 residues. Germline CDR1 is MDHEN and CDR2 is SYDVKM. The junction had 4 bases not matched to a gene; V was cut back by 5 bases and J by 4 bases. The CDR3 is CASSRGTDNEKLFF. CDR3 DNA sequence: TGTGCCAGCAGTAGAGGGACAGATAATGAAAAACTGTTTTTT.

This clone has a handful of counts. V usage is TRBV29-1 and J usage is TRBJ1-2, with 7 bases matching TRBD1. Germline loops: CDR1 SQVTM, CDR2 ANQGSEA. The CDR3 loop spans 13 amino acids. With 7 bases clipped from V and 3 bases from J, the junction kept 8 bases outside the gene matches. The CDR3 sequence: CSAYTGDDYGYTF. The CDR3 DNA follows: TGCAGCGCGTACACAGGGGATGACTATGGCTACACCTTC.

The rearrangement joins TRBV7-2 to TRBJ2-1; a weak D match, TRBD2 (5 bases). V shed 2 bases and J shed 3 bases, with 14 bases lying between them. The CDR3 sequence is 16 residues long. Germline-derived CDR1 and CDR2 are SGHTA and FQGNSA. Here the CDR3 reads CASSLSGSLNYNEQFF. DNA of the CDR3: TGTGCCAGCAGCTTATCGGGGAGCCTCAACTACAATGAGCAGTTCTTC.

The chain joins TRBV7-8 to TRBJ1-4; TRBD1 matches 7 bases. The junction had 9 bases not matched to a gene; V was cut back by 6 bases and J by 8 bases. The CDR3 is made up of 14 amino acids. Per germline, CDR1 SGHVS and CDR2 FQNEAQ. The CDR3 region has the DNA TGTGCCAGCAGTGTGACAGGGACAAACGAAAAACTGTTTTTT. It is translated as CASSVTGTNEKLFF.

The CDR3 DNA sequence: TGTGCAAGAGGGCGACTAGCGGGGGGGCCGTCCTACAATGAGCAGTTCTTC. It encodes CARGRLAGGPSYNEQFF. J is TRBJ2-1 and V is TRBV12-2; the table gives TRBD2 as D, unverified against the DNA. TRBV12-2 is deemed a pseudogene. The CDR3 runs 17 residues.

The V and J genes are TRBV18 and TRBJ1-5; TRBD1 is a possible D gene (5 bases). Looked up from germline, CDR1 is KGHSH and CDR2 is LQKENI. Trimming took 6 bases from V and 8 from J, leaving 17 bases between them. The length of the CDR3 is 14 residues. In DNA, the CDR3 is TGTGCCAGCTCCCAAAGGGGAGGGTTTGAGCCCCAGCATTTT. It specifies CASSQRGGFEPQHF.

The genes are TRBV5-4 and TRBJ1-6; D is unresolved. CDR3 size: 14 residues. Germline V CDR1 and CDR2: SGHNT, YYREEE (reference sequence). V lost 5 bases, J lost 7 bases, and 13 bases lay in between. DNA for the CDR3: TGTGCCAGCAGACCTGCTACAGTAAATTCACCCCTCCACTTT. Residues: CASRPATVNSPLHF.

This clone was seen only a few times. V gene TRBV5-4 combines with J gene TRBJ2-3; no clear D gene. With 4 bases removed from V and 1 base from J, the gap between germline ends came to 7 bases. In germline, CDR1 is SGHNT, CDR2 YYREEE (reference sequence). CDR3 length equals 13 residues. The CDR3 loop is CASSGQGTDTQYF. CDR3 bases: TGTGCCAGCAGCGGTCAGGGCACAGATACGCAGTATTTT.

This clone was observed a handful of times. The CDR3 loop is CSVEDSLRVGYTF. Here the CDR3 DNA reads TGCAGCGTTGAAGATTCCCTCAGGGTCGGCTACACCTTC. The chain is built from TRBV29-1 and TRBJ1-2, with D tentatively TRBD1 (5 bases). This CDR3 region has 13 residues. From germline, CDR1 is SQVTM and CDR2 ANQGSEA. Trimming removed 0 bases at V and 8 bases at J, with 13 bases between.

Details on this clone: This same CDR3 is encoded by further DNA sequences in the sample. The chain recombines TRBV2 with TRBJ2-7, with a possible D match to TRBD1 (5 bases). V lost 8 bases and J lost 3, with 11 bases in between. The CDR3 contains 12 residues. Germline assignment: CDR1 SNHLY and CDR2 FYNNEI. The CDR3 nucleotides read TGTGCCAGCTCCAGACAGAGCTACGAGCAGTACTTC. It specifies CASSRQSYEQYF.

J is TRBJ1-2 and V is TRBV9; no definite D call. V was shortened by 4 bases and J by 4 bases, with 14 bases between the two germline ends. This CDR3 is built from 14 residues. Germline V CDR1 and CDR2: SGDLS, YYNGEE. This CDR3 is CASSPFLESYGYTF. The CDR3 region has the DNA TGTGCCAGCAGCCCGTTCCTAGAGAGCTATGGCTACACCTTC. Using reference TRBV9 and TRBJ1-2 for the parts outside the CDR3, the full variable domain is DSGVTQTPKHLITATGQRVTLRCSPRSGDLSVYWYQQSLDQGLQFLIQYYNGEERAKGNILERFSAQQFPDLHSELNLSSLELGDSALYFCASSPFLESYGYTFGSGTRLTVV.

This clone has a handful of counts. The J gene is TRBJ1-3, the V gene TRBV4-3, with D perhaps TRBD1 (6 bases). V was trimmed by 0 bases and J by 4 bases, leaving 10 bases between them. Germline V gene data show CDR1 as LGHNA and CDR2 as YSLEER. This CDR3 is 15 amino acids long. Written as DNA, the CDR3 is TGCGCCAGCAGCCAAGACAGGGGTTGGGGAAACACCATATATTTT. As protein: CASSQDRGWGNTIYF.

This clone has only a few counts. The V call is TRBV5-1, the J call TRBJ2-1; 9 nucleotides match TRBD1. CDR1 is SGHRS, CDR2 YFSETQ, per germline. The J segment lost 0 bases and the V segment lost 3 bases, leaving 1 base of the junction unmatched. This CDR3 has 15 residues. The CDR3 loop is CASSWGQGSYNEQFF. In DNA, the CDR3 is TGCGCCAGCAGCTGGGGACAGGGCTCCTACAATGAGCAGTTCTTC.

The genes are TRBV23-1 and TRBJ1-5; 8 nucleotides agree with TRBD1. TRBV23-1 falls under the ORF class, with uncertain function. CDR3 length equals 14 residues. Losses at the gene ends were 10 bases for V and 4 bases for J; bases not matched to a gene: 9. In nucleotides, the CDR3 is TGCGCCACCTCTCCAGGGGGCGGTAATCAGCCCCAGCATTTT. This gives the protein CATSPGGGNQPQHF.

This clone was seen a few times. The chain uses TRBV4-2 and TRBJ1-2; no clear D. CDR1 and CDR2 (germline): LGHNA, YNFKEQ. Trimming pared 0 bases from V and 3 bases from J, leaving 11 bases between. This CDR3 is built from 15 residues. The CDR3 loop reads CASSQEDLSDYGYTF. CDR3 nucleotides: TGTGCCAGCAGCCAAGAAGACCTTAGCGACTATGGCTACACCTTC.

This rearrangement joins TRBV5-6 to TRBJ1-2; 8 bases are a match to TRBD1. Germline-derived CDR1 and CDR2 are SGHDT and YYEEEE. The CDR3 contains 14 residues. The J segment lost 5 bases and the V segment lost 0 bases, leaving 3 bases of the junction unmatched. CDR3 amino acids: CASSLDRGIYGYTF. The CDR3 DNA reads TGTGCCAGCAGCTTGGACAGGGGGATTTATGGCTACACCTTC.

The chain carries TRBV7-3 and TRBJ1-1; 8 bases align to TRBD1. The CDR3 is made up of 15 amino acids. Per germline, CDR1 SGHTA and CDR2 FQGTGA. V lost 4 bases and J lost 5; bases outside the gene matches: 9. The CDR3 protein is CASSSQGAWGTEAFF. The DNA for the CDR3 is TGTGCCAGCAGCTCGCAGGGGGCTTGGGGTACTGAAGCTTTCTTT.

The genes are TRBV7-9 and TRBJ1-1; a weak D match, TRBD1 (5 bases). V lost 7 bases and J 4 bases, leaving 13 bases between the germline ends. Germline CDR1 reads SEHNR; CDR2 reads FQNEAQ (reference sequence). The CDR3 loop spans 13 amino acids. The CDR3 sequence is CASIRTGGTEAFF. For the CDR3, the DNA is TGTGCCAGCATAAGAACCGGGGGCACTGAAGCTTTCTTT. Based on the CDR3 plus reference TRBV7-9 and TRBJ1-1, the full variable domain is DTGVSQNPRHKITKRGQNVTFRCDPISEHNRLYWYRQTLGQGPEFLTYFQNEAQLEKSRLLSDRFSAERPKGSFSTLEIQRTEQGDSAMYLCASIRTGGTEAFFGQGTRLTVV.

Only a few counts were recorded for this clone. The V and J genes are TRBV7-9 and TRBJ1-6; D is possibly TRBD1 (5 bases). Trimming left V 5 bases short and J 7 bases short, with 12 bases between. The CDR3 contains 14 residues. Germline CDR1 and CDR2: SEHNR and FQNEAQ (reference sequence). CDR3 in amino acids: CASSSQTENSPLHF. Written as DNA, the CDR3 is TGTGCCAGCAGCAGCCAGACAGAAAATTCACCCCTCCACTTT.

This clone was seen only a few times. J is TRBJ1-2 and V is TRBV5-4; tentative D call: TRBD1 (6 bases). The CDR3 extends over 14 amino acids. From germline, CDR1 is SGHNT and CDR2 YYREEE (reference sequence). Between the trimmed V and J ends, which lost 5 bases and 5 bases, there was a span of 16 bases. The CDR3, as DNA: TGTGCCAGCAGTGGCAGGACAGCCAGGTATGGCTACACCTTC. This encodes CASSGRTARYGYTF.

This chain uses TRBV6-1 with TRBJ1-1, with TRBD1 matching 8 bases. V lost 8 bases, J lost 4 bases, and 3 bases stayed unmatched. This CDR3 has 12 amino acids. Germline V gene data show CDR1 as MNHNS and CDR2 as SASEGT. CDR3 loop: CASDTGGTEAFF. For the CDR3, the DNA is TGTGCCAGCGATACAGGGGGCACTGAAGCTTTCTTT.